This is a list of T cell receptor beta chains from one sample in a study of spatial heterogeneity in lung cancer. TCRdb recomputed calls from the 5' RACE reads with MiXCR, one row per CDR3 protein. The sample includes some 10,000 distinct CDR3 sequences, around 23% of them seen just once. Sequences were derived from PBMCs, sampled at follow-up. These receptors were taken from a male donor with early-stage non-small cell lung cancer. CDR3s include the opening cysteine and the closing phenylalanine or tryptophan. Fields, in order: D gene, V gene, J gene, clone size, CDR3 protein, CDR3 DNA. D genes are given only for firm matches. Size is omitted from some rows. Given values are once, few, many or a class for expanded clones.

D: TRBD1; V: TRBV4-1; J: TRBJ1-6; size: many; CDR3: CASSQRIQGTGGFSSYNSPLHF; DNA: TGCGCCAGCAGCCAACGAATCCAGGGGACAGGGGGCTTCAGCTCCTATAATTCACCCCTCCACTTT
D: NA; V: TRBV4-3; J: TRBJ2-3; size: NA; CDR3: CASSQDWGYAEYF; DNA: TGCGCCAGCAGCCAAGATTGGGGTTATGCGGAGTATTTT
D: TRBD1; V: TRBV19; J: TRBJ2-1; size: NA; CDR3: CASSIGTGGALDEQFF; DNA: TGTGCCAGTAGTATAGGGACAGGGGGTGCTCTTGATGAGCAGTTCTTC
D: NA; V: TRBV5-4; J: TRBJ1-6; size: many; CDR3: CASSPSRDSPLHF; DNA: TGTGCCAGCAGCCCCTCCAGGGATTCACCCCTCCACTTT
D: TRBD1; V: TRBV18; J: TRBJ2-6; size: many; CDR3: CASSPTDRAAGANVLTF; DNA: TGTGCCAGCTCGCCAACTGACAGGGCGGCCGGGGCCAACGTCCTGACTTTC
D: NA; V: TRBV3-1; J: TRBJ1-1; size: NA; CDR3: CASSQDWGGATEAFF; DNA: TGTGCCAGCAGCCAAGATTGGGGGGGTGCCACTGAAGCTTTCTTT
D: TRBD2; V: TRBV7-8; J: TRBJ2-3; size: few; CDR3: CASSLAMTSGTDTQYF; DNA: TGTGCCAGCAGCTTAGCGATGACTAGCGGCACAGATACGCAGTATTTT
D: NA; V: TRBV5-1; J: TRBJ1-1; size: medium-sized; CDR3: CASNMGGGRTEAFF; DNA: TGCGCCAGCAACATGGGGGGTGGCCGTACTGAAGCTTTCTTT
D: NA; V: TRBV7-2; J: TRBJ2-7; size: large; CDR3: CASSLGLISSYEQYF; DNA: TGTGCCAGCAGCCTAGGACTCATTTCCTCCTACGAGCAGTACTTC
D: NA; V: TRBV7-9; J: TRBJ2-3; size: many; CDR3: CASRGFGDTQYF; DNA: TGTGCCAGCAGGGGATTTGGAGATACGCAGTATTTT
D: NA; V: TRBV3-1; J: TRBJ1-1; size: medium-sized; CDR3: CASSSGLRAEAFF; DNA: TGTGCCAGCAGCTCTGGGCTGAGAGCTGAAGCTTTCTTT
D: NA; V: TRBV7-3; J: TRBJ2-3; size: NA; CDR3: CASSLTAGHSPSTDTQYF; DNA: TGTGCCAGCAGCTTAACAGCGGGCCATTCTCCTAGCACAGATACGCAGTATTTT
D: TRBD2; V: TRBV29-1; J: TRBJ2-1; size: many; CDR3: CSVPLAVVNYNEQFF; DNA: TGCAGCGTTCCGCTAGCGGTCGTTAACTACAATGAGCAGTTCTTC
D: TRBD2; V: TRBV7-9; J: TRBJ2-1; size: NA; CDR3: CASSPPGGSSYNEQFF; DNA: TGTGCCAGCAGCCCCCCGGGGGGTAGCTCCTACAATGAGCAGTTCTTC
D: NA; V: TRBV2; J: TRBJ1-2; size: many; CDR3: CASILERADGYTF; DNA: TGTGCCAGCATCCTCGAGAGGGCAGACGGCTACACCTTC
D: NA; V: TRBV10-3; J: TRBJ1-6; size: NA; CDR3: CAIWDGGRSLPHF; DNA: TGTGCCATCTGGGATGGAGGGCGAAGTTTGCCCCACTTT
D: NA; V: TRBV4-1; J: TRBJ1-6; size: many; CDR3: CASSQPRRGTNSPLHF; DNA: TGCGCCAGCAGCCAGCCCCGCCGGGGCACTAATTCACCCCTCCACTTT
D: TRBD1; V: TRBV6-2/TRBV6-3; J: TRBJ2-7; size: NA; CDR3: CASKETGVFEQYF; DNA: TGTGCCAGCAAGGAGACAGGGGTATTCGAGCAGTACTTC
D: NA; V: TRBV28; J: TRBJ2-7; size: NA; CDR3: CASSTYEQYF; DNA: TGTGCCAGCAGCACCTACGAGCAGTACTTC
D: TRBD1; V: TRBV7-2; J: TRBJ1-3; size: NA; CDR3: CASSPDRGQGNTIYF; DNA: TGTGCCAGCAGCCCAGACAGGGGGCAGGGAAACACCATATATTTT
D: NA; V: TRBV7-2; J: TRBJ2-1; size: NA; CDR3: CASSTMGGESYNEQFF; DNA: TGTGCCAGCAGCACCATGGGGGGAGAGTCCTACAATGAGCAGTTCTTC
D: TRBD1; V: TRBV29-1; J: TRBJ2-5; size: many; CDR3: CSGRTGAVETQYF; DNA: TGCAGCGGCCGGACAGGTGCCGTGGAGACCCAGTACTTC
D: NA; V: TRBV28; J: TRBJ2-7; size: many; CDR3: CASSPGSDSSYEQYF; DNA: TGTGCCAGCAGTCCCGGCTCCGATAGCTCCTACGAGCAGTACTTC
D: TRBD1; V: TRBV10-3; J: TRBJ2-3; size: medium-sized; CDR3: CAIGDRASDTQYF; DNA: TGTGCCATCGGGGACAGGGCCTCAGATACGCAGTATTTT
D: TRBD1; V: TRBV10-1; J: TRBJ2-1; size: NA; CDR3: CASSPLGQGAYEQFF; DNA: TGCGCCAGCAGCCCCCTGGGGCAGGGGGCGTATGAGCAGTTCTTC
D: NA; V: TRBV28; J: TRBJ1-5; size: NA; CDR3: CASSLVSRYQPQHF; DNA: TGTGCCAGCAGTTTGGTATCTCGCTATCAGCCCCAGCATTTT
D: NA; V: TRBV10-3; J: TRBJ2-3; size: NA; CDR3: CAISESESGQYF; DNA: TGTGCCATCAGTGAGTCAGAGAGCGGGCAGTATTTT
D: NA; V: TRBV5-1; J: TRBJ2-7; size: few; CDR3: CASSLEATSGEQYF; DNA: TGCGCCAGCAGCTTGGAGGCGACCTCTGGGGAGCAGTACTTC
D: NA; V: TRBV29-1; J: TRBJ2-3; size: few; CDR3: CSVELGSPTDTQYF; DNA: TGCAGCGTTGAATTGGGCAGCCCCACAGATACGCAGTATTTT
D: NA; V: TRBV12-3/TRBV12-4; J: TRBJ2-1; size: NA; CDR3: CASSFSQGTSEQFF; DNA: TGTGCCAGCAGTTTTAGCCAGGGGACAAGTGAGCAGTTCTTC
D: NA; V: TRBV20-1; J: TRBJ2-7; size: few; CDR3: CSARDQGYEQYF; DNA: TGCAGTGCTAGAGATCAAGGCTACGAGCAGTACTTC
D: NA; V: TRBV7-9; J: TRBJ1-1; size: many; CDR3: CASSPRLVNTEAFF; DNA: TGTGCCAGCAGCCCTAGGTTAGTGAACACTGAAGCTTTCTTT
D: NA; V: TRBV4-2; J: TRBJ1-1; size: NA; CDR3: CASSQDRLNTEAFF; DNA: TGTGCCAGCAGCCAAGACAGGCTGAACACTGAAGCTTTCTTT
D: TRBD1; V: TRBV6-1; J: TRBJ2-7; size: many; CDR3: CASSEVFGTAPYEQYF; DNA: TGTGCCAGCAGTGAGGTGTTTGGGACAGCTCCCTACGAGCAGTACTTC
D: NA; V: TRBV6-6; J: TRBJ1-1; size: NA; CDR3: CASGTGQYTEAFF; DNA: TGTGCCAGCGGAACAGGACAATACACTGAAGCTTTCTTT
D: NA; V: TRBV20-1; J: TRBJ2-6; size: NA; CDR3: CSARGTASLANVLTF; DNA: TGCAGTGCGAGGGGGACGGCATCTTTGGCCAACGTCCTGACTTTC
D: TRBD2; V: TRBV7-9; J: TRBJ2-1; size: NA; CDR3: CASSGTRGNNEQFF; DNA: TGTGCCAGCAGCGGGACTAGGGGTAACAATGAGCAGTTCTTC